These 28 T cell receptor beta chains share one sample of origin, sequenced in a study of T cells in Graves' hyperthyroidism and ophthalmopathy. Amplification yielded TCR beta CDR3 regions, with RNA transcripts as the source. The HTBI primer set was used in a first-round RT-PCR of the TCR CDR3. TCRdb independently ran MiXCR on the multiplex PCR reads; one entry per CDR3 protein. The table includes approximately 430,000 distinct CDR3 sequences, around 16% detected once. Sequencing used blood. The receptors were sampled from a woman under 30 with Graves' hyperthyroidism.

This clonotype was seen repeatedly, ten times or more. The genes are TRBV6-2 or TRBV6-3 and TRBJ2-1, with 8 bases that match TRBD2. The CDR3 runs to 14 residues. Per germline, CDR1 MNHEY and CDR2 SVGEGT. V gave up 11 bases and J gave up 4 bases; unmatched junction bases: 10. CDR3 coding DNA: TGTGCCGCGTCCAGCGGGAGTAGGTACAATGAGCAGTTCTTC. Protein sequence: CAASSGSRYNEQFF.

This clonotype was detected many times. The CDR3 DNA is TGTGCCATCAGTGAGTCAGCAGGGGGCTATAGGGAGCAGTACTTC. Translating gives CAISESAGGYREQYF. The rearrangement joins TRBV10-3 to TRBJ2-7, with 8 positions matching TRBD1. This CDR3 is 15 amino acids long. CDR1 and CDR2 from the germline V gene are ENHRY and SYGVKD. V shed 0 bases and J 7 bases; nucleotides not matched to a gene: 8.

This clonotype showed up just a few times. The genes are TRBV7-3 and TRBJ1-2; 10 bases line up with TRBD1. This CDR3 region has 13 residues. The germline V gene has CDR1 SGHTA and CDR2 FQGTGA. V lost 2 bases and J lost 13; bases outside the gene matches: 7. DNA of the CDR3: TGTGCCAGCAGCTTACTTGGACAGGGGGTATTCACCTTC. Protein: CASSLLGQGVFTF.

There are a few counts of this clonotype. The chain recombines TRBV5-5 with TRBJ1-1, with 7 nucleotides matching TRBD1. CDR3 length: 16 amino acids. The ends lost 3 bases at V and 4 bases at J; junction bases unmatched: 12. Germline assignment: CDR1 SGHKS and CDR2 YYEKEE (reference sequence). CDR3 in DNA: TGTGCCAGCAGCTCGATCCCCCGACAGGGACTCACTGAAGCTTTCTTT. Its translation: CASSSIPRQGLTEAFF.

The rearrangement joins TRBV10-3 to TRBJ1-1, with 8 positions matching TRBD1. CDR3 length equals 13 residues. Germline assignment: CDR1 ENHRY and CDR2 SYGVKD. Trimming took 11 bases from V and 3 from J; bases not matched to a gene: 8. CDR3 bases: TGTGCCTCCGACAGGGGTTTTGACACTGAAGCTTTCTTT. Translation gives CASDRGFDTEAFF.

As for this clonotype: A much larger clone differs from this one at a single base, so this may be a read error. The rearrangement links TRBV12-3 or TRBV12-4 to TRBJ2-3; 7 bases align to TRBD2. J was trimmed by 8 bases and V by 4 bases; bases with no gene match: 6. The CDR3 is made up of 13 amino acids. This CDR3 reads CASSSGGSGTQYF. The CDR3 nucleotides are TGTGCCAGCAGTTCCGGGGGGTCAGGTACGCAGTATTTT.

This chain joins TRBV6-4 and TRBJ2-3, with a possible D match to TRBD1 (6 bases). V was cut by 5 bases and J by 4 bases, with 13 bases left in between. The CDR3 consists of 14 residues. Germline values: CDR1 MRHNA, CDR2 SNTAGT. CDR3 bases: TGTGCCAGCAGTCCACAGGGTGGTGCAGATACGCAGTATTTT. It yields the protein CASSPQGGADTQYF.

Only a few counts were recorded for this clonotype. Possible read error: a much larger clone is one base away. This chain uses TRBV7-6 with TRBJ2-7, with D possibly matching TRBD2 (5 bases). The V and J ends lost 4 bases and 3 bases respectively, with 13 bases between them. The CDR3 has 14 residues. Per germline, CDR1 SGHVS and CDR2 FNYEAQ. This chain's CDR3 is CASSSFPGLYEQYF. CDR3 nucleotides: TGTGCCAGCAGCTCATTTCCCGGACTCTACGAGCAGTACTTC.

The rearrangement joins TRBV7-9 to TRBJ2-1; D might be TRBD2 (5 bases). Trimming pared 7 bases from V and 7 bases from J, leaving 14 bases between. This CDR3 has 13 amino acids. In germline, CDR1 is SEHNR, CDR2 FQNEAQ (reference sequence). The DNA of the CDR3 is TGTGCCAGCAAGATAGCGCTGATGAATGAGCAGTTCTTC. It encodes CASKIALMNEQFF.

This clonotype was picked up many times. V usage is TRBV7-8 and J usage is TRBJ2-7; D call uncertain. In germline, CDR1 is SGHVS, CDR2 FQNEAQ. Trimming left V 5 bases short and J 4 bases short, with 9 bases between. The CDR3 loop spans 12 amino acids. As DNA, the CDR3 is TGTGCCAGCAGCACCCTATATTACGAGCAGTACTTC. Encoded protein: CASSTLYYEQYF.

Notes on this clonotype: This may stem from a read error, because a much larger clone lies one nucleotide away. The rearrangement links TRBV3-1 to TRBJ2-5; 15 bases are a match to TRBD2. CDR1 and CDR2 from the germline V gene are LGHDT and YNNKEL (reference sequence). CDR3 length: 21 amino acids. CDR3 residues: CANSQVNPGLAGGGLRETQYF. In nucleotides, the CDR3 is TGTGCCAACAGCCAAGTCAACCCGGGACTAGCGGGAGGCGGGTTGCGGGAGACCCAGTACTTC.

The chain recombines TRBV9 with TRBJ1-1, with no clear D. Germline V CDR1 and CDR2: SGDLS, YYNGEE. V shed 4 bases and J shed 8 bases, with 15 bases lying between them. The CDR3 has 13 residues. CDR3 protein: CASSPPRGNEAFF. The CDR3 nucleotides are TGTGCCAGCAGCCCTCCACGAGGGAACGAAGCTTTCTTT.

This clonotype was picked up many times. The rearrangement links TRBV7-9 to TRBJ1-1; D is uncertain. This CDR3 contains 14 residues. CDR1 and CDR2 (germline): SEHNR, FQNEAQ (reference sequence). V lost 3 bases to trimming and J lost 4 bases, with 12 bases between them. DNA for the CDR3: TGTGCCAGCAGCTTGGGGAGGAAGGGCACTGAAGCTTTCTTT. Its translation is CASSLGRKGTEAFF.

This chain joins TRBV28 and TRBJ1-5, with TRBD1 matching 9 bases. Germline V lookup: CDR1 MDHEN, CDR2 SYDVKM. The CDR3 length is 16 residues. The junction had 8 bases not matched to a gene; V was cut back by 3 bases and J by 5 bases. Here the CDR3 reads CASSFLRDRVDQPQHF. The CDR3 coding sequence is TGTGCCAGCAGTTTCCTCCGGGACAGGGTCGATCAGCCCCAGCATTTT.

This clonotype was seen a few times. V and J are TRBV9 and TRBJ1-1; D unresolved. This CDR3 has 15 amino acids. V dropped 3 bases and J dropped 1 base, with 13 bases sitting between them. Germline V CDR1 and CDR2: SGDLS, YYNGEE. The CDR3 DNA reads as TGTGCCAGCAGCGACGTCAGGCTATCGAACACTGAAGCTTTCTTT. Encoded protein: CASSDVRLSNTEAFF.

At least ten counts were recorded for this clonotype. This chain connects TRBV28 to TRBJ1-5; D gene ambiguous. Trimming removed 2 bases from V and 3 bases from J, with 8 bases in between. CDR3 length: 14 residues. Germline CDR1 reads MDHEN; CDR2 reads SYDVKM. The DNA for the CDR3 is TGTGCCAGCAGTTTAGACATTTTCAATCAGCCCCAGCATTTT. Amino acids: CASSLDIFNQPQHF.

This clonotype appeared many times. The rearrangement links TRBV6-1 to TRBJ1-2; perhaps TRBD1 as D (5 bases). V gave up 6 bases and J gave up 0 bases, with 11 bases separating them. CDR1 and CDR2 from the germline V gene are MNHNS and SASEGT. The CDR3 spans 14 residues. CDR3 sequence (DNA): TGTGCCAGCAGGAGTGACAGAGCTAACTATGGCTACACCTTC. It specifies CASRSDRANYGYTF.

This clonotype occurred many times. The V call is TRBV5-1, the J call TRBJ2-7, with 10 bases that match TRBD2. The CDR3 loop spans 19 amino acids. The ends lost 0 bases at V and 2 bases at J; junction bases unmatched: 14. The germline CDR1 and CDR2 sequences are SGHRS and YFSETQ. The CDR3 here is CASSLVLGLATDITYEQYF. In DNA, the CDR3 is TGCGCCAGCAGCTTGGTTCTGGGACTAGCGACTGACATTACCTACGAGCAGTACTTC.

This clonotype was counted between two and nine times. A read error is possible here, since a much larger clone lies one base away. The CDR3 protein is CASSLAGLAGDEQYF. Written as DNA, the CDR3 is TGCGCCAGCAGCTTGGCGGGACTAGCGGGAGACGAGCAGTACTTC. The chain is built from TRBV5-1 and TRBJ2-7, with 14 bases matching TRBD2. Germline trimming cut 0 bases from V and 5 bases from J; bases unmatched to any gene: 1. The CDR3 has 15 residues. Germline V gives CDR1 SGHRS, CDR2 YFSETQ.

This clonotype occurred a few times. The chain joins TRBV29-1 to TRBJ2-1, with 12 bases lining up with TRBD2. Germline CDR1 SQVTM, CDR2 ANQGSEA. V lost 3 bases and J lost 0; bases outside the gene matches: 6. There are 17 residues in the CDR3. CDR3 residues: CSVEGLAGGSSYNEQFF. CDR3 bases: TGCAGCGTTGAGGGGCTAGCGGGAGGGAGCTCCTACAATGAGCAGTTCTTC.

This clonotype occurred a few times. The CDR3 DNA is TGTGCCAGCGCAGTTGGGGGAATAGGACAGGAAGAAGCTTTCTTT. Protein: CASAVGGIGQEEAFF. This chain joins TRBV27 and TRBJ1-1; TRBD1 matches 7 bases. The trim removed 8 bases at V and 8 bases at J, leaving 17 bases unmatched. CDR3 length equals 15 residues. The V gene's germline CDR1 is MNHEY and CDR2 SMNVEV (reference sequence).

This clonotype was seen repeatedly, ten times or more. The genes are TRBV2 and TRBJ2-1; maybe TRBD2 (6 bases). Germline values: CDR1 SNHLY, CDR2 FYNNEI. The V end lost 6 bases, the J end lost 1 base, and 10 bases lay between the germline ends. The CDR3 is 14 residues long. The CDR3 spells CASRVSGSYNEQFF. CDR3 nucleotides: TGTGCCAGCAGAGTTAGCGGTTCCTACAATGAGCAGTTCTTC.

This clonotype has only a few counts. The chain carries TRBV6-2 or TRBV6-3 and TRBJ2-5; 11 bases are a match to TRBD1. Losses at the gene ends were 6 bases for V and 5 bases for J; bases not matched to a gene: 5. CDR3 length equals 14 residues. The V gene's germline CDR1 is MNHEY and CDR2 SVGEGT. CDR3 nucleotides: TGTGCCAGCAGCGAGGACAGGGGGCTGGAGACCCAGTACTTC. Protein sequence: CASSEDRGLETQYF.

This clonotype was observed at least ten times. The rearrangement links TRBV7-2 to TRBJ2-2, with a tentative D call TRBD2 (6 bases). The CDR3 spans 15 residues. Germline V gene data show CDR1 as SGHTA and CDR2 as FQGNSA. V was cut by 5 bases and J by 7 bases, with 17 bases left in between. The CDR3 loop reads CASSPMMGGGGELFF. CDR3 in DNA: TGTGCCAGCAGCCCTATGATGGGGGGAGGCGGGGAGCTGTTTTTT.

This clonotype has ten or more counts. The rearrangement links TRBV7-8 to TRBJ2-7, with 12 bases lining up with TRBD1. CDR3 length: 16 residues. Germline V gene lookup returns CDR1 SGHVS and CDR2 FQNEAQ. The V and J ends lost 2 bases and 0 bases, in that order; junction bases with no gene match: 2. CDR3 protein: CASSLRGQGASYEQYF. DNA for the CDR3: TGTGCCAGCAGCTTAAGGGGACAGGGGGCCTCCTACGAGCAGTACTTC.

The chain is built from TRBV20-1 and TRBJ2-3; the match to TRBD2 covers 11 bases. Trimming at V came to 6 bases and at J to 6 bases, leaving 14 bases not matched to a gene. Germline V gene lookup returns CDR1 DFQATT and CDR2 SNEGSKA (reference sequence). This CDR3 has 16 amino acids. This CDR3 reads CSARDSGRARPDTQYF. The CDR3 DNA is TGCAGTGCGCGAGATAGCGGGAGGGCCCGGCCGGATACGCAGTATTTT.

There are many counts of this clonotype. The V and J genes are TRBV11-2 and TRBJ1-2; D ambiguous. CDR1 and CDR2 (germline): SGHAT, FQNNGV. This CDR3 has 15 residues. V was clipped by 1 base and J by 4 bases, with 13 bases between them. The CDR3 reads CASSLGSPGSYGYTF. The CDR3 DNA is TGTGCCAGCAGCTTAGGGAGCCCTGGATCCTATGGCTACACCTTC.

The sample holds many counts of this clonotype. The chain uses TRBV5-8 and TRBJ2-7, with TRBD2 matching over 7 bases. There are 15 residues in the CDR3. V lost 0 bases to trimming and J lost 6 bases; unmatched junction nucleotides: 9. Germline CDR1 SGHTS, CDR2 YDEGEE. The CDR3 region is CASSLELAASREQYF. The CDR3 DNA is TGTGCCAGCAGCTTGGAGCTAGCGGCTTCCCGCGAGCAGTACTTC.